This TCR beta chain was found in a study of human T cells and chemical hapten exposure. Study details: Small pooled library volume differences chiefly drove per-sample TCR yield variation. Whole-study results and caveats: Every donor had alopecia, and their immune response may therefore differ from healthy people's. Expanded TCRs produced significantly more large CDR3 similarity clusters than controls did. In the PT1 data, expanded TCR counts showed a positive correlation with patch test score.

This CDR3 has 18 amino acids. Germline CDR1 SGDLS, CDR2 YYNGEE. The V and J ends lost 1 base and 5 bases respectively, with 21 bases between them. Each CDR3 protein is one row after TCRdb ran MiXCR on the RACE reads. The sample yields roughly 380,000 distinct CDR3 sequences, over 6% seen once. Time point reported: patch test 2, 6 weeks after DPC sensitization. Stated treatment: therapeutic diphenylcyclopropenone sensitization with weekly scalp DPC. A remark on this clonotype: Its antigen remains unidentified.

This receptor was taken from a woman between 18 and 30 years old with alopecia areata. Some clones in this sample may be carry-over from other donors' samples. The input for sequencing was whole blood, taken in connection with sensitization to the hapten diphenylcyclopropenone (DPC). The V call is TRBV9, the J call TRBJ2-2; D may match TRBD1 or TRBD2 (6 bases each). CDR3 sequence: CASSVSPGGRVRTGELFF. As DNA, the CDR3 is TGTGCCAGCAGCGTATCCCCCGGGGGCAGGGTTAGAACCGGGGAGCTGTTTTTT.